This record covers a single TCR beta chain. The data originate from a study of cytomegalovirus exposure and HLA in healthy donors. The PCR was carried out with 60 Vbeta primers and 13 Jbeta primers. Data came from immunoSEQ multiplex PCR; TCRdb stores just in-frame clones and leaves some out. The sample totals about 46,000 clones. Sequenced: PBMCs. This clonotype was sampled from a woman aged 40 to 50 in good health and CMV-seronegative.

CDR3 sequence reads: CASSQTGGIYEQYF. The CDR3 DNA is TGTGCCAGCAGCCAGACAGGGGGAATATACGAGCAGTACTTC. The V call is TRBV7-2, the J call TRBJ2-7, with 9 bases lining up with TRBD1. The length of the CDR3 is 14 residues. The V gene end was trimmed by 5 bases and the J gene end by 4 bases; junction bases not matched to a gene: 6. Germline lookup yields CDR1 SGHTA and CDR2 FQGNSA.